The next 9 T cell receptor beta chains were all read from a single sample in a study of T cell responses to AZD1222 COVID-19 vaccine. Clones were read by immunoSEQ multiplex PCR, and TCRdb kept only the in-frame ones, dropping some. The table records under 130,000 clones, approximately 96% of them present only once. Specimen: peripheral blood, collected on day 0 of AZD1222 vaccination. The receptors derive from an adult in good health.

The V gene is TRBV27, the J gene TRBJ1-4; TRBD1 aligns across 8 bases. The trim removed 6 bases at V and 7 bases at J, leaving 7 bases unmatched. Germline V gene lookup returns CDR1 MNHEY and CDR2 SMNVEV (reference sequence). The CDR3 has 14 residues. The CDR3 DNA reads TGTGCCAGCAGCTTAGACAGGGGTGGTGAAAAACTGTTTTTT. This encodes CASSLDRGGEKLFF.

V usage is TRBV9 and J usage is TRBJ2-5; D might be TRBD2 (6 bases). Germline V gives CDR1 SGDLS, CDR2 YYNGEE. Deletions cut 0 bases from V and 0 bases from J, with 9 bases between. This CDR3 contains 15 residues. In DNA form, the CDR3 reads TGTGCCAGCAGCGTAGCTCGCGGGAACCAAGAGACCCAGTACTTC. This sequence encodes CASSVARGNQETQYF.

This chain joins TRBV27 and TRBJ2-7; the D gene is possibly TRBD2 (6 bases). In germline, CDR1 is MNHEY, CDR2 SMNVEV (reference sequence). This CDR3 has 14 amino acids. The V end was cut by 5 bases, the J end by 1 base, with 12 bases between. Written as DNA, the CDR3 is TGTGCCAGCAGTCGCGGAGGGGAATCCTACGAGCAGTACTTC. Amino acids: CASSRGGESYEQYF.

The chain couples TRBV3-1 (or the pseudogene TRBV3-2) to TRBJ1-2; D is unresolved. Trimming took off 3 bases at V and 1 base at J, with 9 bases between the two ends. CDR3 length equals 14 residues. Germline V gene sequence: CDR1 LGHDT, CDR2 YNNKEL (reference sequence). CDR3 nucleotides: TGTGCCAGCAGCCAGGGTGGCCTTAACTATGGCTACACCTTC. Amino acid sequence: CASSQGGLNYGYTF.

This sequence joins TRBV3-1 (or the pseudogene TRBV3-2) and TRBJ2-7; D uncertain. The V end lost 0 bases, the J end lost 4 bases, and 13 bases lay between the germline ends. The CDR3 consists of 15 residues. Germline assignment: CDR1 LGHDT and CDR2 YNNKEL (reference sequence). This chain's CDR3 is CASSQDPARIYEQYF. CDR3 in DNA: TGTGCCAGCAGCCAAGATCCAGCCCGGATTTACGAGCAGTACTTC.

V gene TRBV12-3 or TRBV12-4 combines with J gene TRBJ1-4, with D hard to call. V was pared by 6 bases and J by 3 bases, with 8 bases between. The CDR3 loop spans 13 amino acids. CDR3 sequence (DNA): TGTGCCAGCAGCTCTTTATCTAATGAAAAACTGTTTTTT. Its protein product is CASSSLSNEKLFF.

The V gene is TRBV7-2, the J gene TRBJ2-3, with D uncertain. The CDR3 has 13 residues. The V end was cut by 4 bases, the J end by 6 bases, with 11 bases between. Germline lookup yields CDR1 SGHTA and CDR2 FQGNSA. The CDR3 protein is CASSSRPRDTQYF. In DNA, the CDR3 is TGTGCCAGCAGCTCACGGCCGCGCGATACGCAGTATTTT. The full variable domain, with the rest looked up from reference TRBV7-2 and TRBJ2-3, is GAGVSQSPSNKVTEKGKDVELRCDPISGHTALYWYRQSLGQGLEFLIYFQGNSAPDKSGLPSDRFSAERTGGSVSTLTIQRTQQEDSAVYLCASSSRPRDTQYFGPGTRLTVL.

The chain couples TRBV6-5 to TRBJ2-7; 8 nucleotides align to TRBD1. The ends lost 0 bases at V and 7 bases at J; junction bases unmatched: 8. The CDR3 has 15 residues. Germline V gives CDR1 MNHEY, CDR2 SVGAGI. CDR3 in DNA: TGTGCCAGCAGTTACTCTCACAGGGGGGTTGAGGAGCAGTACTTC. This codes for CASSYSHRGVEEQYF.

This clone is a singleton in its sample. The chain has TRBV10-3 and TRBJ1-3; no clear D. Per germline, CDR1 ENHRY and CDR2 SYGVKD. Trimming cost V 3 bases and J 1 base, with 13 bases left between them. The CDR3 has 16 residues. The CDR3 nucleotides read TGTGCCATCAGTGACCCCCTGACTACTTCTGGAAACACCATATATTTT. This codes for CAISDPLTTSGNTIYF.